The sequence of this TCR beta chain was determined in a study of T cell responses to AZD1222 COVID-19 vaccine (dated by TCRdb to the early 2020s). Context from the whole study: Because spike-specific TCR depth and breadth did not differ between the two schedules, AZD1222 recipients who got a second dose at roughly 4 weeks were pooled with those who got a second dose at roughly 12 weeks. A total of under 250 trial participants underwent TCR sequencing, of whom nearly 210 had received two doses of AZD1222 and some 26 had received two doses of the MenACWY control vaccine. Trial participants were enrolled by age into 18-55, 56-69 and 70-plus year subgroups, with roughly 150, 30 and 60 TCR-sequenced participants respectively. Points the paper makes about the study in general: Spike-specific TCR breadth and depth rose significantly after two AZD1222 doses compared with day 0 and with MenACWY recipients. In the small 56-69-year group, the increase in depth fell short of significance, most likely because of low power. The whole spike protein was spanned by vaccine-associated CD4 TCRs, and dominant responses were seen in regions 160-218 and 743-854. Nearly half of unique spike-specific TCRs reportedly recognized epitopes outside regions mutated in the B.1.351 and B.1.1.7 variants. Conclusions about previously exposed vaccinees are limited because only a handful of AZD1222 recipients were SARS-CoV-2 seropositive at baseline. Because no samples from the day 14 peak response were available, repertoires could be characterized only after the peak T cell response. Participants were mostly white British and included more females than males, and it was suggested by the authors that clonal diversity may have been underestimated.

The CDR3 regions of human TCRbeta chains were analyzed by immunosequencing. Per the source publication's procedure: TCRs in the repertoires were matched against a reference library of SARS-CoV-2-specific TCRs that had been generated with the MIRA antigen-specificity platform. Breadth meant the fraction of unique TCRs that were SARS-CoV-2-associated, whereas depth meant the fraction of total T cells that were SARS-CoV-2-associated. Using the MIRA data, each spike-specific TCR was mapped to the spike region that the TCR reacts to and placed in a CD4 or CD8 class. Log10-transformed breadth and depth values were compared by one-way ANOVA with Sidak's multiple comparisons tests. In TCRdb, the immuneACCESS table is reduced to in-frame sequences with V and J assigned. These tables do not hold every clone; where another copy was compared, an unresolved V gene accounts for under half, and the others remain unexplained. The DNA gave D and trimming, while V, J and clone size come from that table. For this sample the table gives 100,000 to 120,000 clones, of which 88% were detected only once. Of the sample, more than 1.5% is held by the ten largest clones.

Note on this clone: The target of this receptor is not known. Base qualities are missing; no much larger clone stands one base away.

In the paper's terms, the time point label means: baseline before first vaccination. Vaccinee samples came from UK trials COV001 and COV002, including a single-blind randomized controlled phase 2/3 trial of AZD1222 (ChAdOx1 nCoV-19) in healthy adults. Trial participant PBMC samples were collected at day 0 and day 28 after the second dose for TCRbeta chain sequencing. The sample consisted of peripheral blood, taken on day 0 of AZD1222 vaccination. The source of this sequence is an adult in good health.

The bases are TGTGCCAGCAGCTTAGACGACCGATCGCAGTTCTTC. Its protein product is CASSLDDRSQFF. The V and J segments used are TRBV11-2 and TRBJ2-1, with an unclear D gene assignment. In the germline V gene, CDR1 corresponds to SGHAT and CDR2 to FQNNGV. V lost 0 bases and J lost 12 bases; the stretch between them is 9 bases long. Measured from the cysteine to the phenylalanine, the CDR3 is 12 residues long. The DNA shown is the 36-base CDR3, in frame from base 1.